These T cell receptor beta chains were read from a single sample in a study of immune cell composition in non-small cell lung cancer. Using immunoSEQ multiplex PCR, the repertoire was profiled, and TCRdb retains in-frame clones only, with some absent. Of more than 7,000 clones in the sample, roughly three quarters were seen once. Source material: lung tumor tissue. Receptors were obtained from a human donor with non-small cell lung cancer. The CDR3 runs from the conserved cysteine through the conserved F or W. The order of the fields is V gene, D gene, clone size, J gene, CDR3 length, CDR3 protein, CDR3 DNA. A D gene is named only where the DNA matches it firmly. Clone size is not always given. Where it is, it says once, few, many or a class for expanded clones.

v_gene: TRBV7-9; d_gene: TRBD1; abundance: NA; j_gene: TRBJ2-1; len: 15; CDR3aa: CASSTGQGRSNEQFF; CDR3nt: TGTGCCAGCAGCACCGGACAGGGGCGGTCGAATGAGCAGTTCTTC
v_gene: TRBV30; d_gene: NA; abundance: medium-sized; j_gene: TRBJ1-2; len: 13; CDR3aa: CAWSGSRANGYTF; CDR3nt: TGTGCCTGGAGTGGATCGAGGGCAAATGGCTACACCTTC
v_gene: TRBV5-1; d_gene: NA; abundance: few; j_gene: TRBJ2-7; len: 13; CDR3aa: CASRQGSSYEQYF; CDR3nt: TGCGCCAGCAGACAGGGAAGCTCCTACGAGCAGTACTTC
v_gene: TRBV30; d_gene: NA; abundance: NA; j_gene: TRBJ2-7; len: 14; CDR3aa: CACSRGVSSYEQYF; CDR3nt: TGTGCCTGCTCCAGGGGGGTCAGCTCCTACGAGCAGTACTTC
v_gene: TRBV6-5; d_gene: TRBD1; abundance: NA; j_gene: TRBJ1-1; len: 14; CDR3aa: CASSYAGTGGRSFF; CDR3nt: TGTGCCAGCAGTTACGCCGGGACAGGGGGGCGGTCTTTCTTT
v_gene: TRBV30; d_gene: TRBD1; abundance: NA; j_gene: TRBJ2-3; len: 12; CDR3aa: CAWDRGTDTQYF; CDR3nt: TGTGCCTGGGACAGGGGCACAGATACGCAGTATTTT
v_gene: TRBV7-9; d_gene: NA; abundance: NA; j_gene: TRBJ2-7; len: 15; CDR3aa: CASSVGTGDTYEQYF; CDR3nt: TGTGCCAGCAGCGTTGGTACGGGGGATACCTACGAGCAGTACTTC
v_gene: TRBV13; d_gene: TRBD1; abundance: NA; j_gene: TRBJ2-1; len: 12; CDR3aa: CASSSRGREQFF; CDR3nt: TGTGCCAGCAGCTCCAGGGGGCGTGAGCAGTTCTTC
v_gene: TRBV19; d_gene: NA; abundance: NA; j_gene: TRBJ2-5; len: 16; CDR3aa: CASSIGLAGIQETQYF; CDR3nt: TGTGCCAGTAGTATTGGATTGGCGGGGATACAAGAGACCCAGTACTTC
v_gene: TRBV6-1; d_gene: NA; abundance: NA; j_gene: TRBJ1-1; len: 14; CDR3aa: CAISETAMNTEAFF; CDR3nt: TGTGCCATCAGTGAGACAGCGATGAACACTGAAGCTTTCTTT
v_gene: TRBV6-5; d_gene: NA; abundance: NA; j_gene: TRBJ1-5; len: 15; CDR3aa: CASRSGRYSNQPQHF; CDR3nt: TGTGCCAGCAGATCGGGGAGATATAGCAATCAGCCCCAGCATTTT
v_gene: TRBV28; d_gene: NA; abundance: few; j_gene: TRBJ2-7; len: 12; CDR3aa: CASSFTSYEQYF; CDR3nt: TGTGCCAGCAGTTTCACATCCTACGAGCAGTACTTC
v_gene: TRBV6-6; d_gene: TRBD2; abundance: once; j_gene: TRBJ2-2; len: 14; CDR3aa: CALRVAGGVGELFF; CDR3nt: TGTGCCCTCCGGGTAGCGGGAGGGGTCGGGGAGCTGTTTTTT